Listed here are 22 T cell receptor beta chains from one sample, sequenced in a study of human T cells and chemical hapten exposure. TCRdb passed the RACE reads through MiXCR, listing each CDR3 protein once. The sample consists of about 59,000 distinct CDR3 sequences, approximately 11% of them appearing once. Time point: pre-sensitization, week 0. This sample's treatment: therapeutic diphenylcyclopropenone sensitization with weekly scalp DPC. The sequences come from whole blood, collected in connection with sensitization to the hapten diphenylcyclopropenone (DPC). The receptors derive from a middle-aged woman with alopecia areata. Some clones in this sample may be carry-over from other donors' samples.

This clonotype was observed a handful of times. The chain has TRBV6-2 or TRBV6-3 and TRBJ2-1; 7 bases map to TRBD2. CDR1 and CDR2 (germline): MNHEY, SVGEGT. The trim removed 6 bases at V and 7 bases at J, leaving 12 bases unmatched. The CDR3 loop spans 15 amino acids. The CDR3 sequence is CASSRVEAGNNEQFF. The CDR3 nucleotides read TGTGCCAGCAGCCGCGTCGAAGCGGGGAATAATGAGCAGTTCTTC.

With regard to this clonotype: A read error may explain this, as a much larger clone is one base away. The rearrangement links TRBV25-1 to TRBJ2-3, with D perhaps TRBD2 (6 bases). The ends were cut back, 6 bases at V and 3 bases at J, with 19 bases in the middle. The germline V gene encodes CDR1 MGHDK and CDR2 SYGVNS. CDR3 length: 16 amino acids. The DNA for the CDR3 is TGTGCCAGCAGCGGGGTTGCGGGAAAGGGGACAGATACGCAGTATTTT. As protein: CASSGVAGKGTDTQYF.

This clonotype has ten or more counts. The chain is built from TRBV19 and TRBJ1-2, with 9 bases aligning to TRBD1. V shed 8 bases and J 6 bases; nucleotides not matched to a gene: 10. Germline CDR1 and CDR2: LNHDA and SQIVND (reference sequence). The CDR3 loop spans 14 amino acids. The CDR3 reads CASRKQGAGDGYTF. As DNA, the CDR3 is TGTGCCAGTCGCAAACAGGGGGCGGGAGATGGCTACACCTTC. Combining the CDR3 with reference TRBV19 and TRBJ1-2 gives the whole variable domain DGGITQSPKYLFRKEGQNVTLSCEQNLNHDAMYWYRQDPGQGLRLIYYSQIVNDFQKGDIAEGYSVSREKKESFPLTVTSAQKNPTAFYLCASRKQGAGDGYTFGSGTRLTVV.

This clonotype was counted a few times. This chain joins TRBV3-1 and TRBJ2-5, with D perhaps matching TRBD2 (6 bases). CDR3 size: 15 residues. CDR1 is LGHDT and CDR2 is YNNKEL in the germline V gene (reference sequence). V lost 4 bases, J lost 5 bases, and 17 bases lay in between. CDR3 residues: CASSRQRRDGETQYF. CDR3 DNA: TGTGCCAGCAGCCGTCAGAGGAGGGACGGGGAGACCCAGTACTTC.

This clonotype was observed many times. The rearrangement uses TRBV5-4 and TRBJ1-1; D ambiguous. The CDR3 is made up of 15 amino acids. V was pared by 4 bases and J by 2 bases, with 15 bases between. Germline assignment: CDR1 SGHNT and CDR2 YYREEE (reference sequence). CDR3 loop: CASSRPGRINTEAFF. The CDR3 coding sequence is TGTGCCAGCAGCAGACCGGGCAGAATCAACACTGAAGCTTTCTTT.

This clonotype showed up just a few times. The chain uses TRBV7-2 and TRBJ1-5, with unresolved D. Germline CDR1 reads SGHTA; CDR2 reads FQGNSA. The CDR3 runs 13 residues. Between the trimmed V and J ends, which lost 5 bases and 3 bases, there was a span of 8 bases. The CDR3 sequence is CASSQSTNQPQHF. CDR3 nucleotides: TGTGCCAGCAGCCAGAGTACCAATCAGCCCCAGCATTTT.

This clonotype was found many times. The CDR3 DNA sequence: TGCAGCGCTGGACTAGCGGGACCCCCCCATACGCAGTATTTT. It encodes CSAGLAGPPHTQYF. The chain has TRBV29-1 and TRBJ2-3; 12 bases line up with TRBD2. V shed 7 bases, J shed 7 bases, and the junction held 9 bases outside the gene matches. Germline V gene sequence: CDR1 SQVTM, CDR2 ANQGSEA. This CDR3 has 14 amino acids.

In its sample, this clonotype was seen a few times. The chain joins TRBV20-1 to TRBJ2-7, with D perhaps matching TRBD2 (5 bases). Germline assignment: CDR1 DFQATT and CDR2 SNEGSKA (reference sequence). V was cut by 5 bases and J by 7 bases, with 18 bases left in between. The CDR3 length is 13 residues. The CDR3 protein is CSAPSRGLGEQYF. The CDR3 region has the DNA TGCAGTGCTCCCTCACGGGGTTTGGGGGAGCAGTACTTC.

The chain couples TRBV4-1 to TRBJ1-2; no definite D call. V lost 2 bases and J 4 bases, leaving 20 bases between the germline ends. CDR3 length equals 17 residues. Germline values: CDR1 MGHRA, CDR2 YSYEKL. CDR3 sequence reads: CASSQSPFRPQPYGYTF. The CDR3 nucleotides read TGCGCCAGCAGCCAATCCCCATTTAGACCGCAGCCCTATGGCTACACCTTC.

CDR3 DNA: TGTGCCTGGCGGTCCCGGGACTGGGGCATTTCACCCCTCCACTTT. It is translated as CAWRSRDWGISPLHF. The rearrangement joins TRBV30 to TRBJ1-6; a weak D match, TRBD1 (5 bases). There are 15 residues in the CDR3. V lost 5 bases, J lost 9 bases, and 20 bases lay in between. Germline V gene data show CDR1 as GTSNPN and CDR2 as SVGIG (reference sequence). Combining the CDR3 with reference TRBV30 and TRBJ1-6 gives the whole variable domain SQTIHQWPATLVQPVGSPLSLECTVEGTSNPNLYWYRQAAGRGLQLLFYSVGIGQISSEVPQNLSASRPQDRQFILSSKKLLLSDSGFYLCAWRSRDWGISPLHFGNGTRLTVT.

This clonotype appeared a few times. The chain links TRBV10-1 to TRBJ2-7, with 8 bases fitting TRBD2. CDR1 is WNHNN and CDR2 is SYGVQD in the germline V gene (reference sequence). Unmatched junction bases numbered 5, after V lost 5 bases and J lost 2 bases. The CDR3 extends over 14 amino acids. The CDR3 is CASSRTSSTYEQYF. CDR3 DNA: TGCGCCAGCAGTAGGACTAGCAGTACCTACGAGCAGTACTTC.

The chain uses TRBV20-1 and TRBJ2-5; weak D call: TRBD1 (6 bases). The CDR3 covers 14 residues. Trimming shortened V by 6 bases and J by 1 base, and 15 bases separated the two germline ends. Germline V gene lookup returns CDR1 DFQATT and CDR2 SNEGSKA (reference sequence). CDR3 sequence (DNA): TGCAGTGCAACCAACACAGGGAGCCAAGAGACCCAGTACTTC. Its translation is CSATNTGSQETQYF.

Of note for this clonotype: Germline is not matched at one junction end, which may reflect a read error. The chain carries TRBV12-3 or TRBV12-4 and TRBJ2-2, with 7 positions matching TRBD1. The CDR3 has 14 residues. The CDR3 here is CTSSLGQPTGELFF. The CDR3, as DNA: TGTACCAGCAGTTTGGGACAGCCGACCGGGGAGCTGTTTTTT.

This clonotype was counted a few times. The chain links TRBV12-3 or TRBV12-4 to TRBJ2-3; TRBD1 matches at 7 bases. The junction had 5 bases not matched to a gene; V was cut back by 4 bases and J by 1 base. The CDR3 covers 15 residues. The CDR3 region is CASSSRTGGTDTQYF. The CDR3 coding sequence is TGTGCCAGCAGTTCTCGGACAGGAGGCACAGATACGCAGTATTTT.

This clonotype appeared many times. CDR3 in DNA: TGTGCCAGCAGCGTAGTCGGGGACACTGAAGCTTTCTTT. It specifies CASSVVGDTEAFF. The chain has TRBV9 and TRBJ1-1, with D unclear. Germline loops: CDR1 SGDLS, CDR2 YYNGEE. The ends were cut back, 0 bases at V and 3 bases at J, with 6 bases in the middle. The CDR3 is 13 amino acids.

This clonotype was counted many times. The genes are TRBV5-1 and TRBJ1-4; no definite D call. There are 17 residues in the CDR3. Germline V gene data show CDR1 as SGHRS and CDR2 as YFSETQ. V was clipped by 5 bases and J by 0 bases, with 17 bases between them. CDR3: CASRSGNLVATNEKLFF. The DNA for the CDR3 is TGCGCCAGCAGGTCTGGAAACCTGGTTGCAACTAATGAAAAACTGTTTTTT.

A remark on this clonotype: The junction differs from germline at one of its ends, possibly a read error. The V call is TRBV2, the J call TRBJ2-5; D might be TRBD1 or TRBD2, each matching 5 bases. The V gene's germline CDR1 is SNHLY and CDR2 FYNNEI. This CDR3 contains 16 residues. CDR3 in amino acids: CASSEAREGQTEPQYF. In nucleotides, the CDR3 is TGTGCCAGCAGTGAAGCGCGTGAGGGGCAGACAGAGCCCCAGTACTTC.

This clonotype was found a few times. CDR3 protein: CSATRDRVGVDQPQHF. CDR3 DNA sequence: TGCAGTGCTACCAGGGACAGGGTGGGAGTTGATCAGCCCCAGCATTTT. The chain recombines TRBV20-1 with TRBJ1-5; 9 nucleotides match TRBD1. The CDR3 contains 16 residues. J lost 5 bases, V lost 4 bases, and 12 bases had no gene match. The germline gives CDR1 DFQATT, CDR2 SNEGSKA (reference sequence).

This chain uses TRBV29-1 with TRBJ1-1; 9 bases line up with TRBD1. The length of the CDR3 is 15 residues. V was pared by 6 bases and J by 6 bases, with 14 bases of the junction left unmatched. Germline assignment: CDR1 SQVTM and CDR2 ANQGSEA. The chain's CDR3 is CSVGNHRGRVPEAFF. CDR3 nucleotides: TGCAGCGTGGGGAACCACAGGGGGCGAGTCCCTGAAGCTTTCTTT.

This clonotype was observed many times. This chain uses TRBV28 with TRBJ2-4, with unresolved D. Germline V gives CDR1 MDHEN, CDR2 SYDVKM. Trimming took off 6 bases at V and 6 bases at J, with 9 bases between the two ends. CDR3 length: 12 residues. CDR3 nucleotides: TGTGCCAGCAGGAACCAAGGAAACATTCAGTACTTC. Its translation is CASRNQGNIQYF. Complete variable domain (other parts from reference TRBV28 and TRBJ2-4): DVKVTQSSRYLVKRTGEKVFLECVQDMDHENMFWYRQDPGLGLRLIYFSYDVKMKEKGDIPEGYSVSREKKERFSLILESASTNQTSMYLCASRNQGNIQYFGAGTRLSVL.

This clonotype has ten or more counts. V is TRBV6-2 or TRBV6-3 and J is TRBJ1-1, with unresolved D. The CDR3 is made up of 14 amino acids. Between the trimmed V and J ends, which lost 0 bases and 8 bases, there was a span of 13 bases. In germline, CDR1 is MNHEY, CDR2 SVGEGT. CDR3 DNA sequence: TGTGCCAGCAGTTACTCGAATCCCCCCTCGGAAGCTTTCTTT. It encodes CASSYSNPPSEAFF.

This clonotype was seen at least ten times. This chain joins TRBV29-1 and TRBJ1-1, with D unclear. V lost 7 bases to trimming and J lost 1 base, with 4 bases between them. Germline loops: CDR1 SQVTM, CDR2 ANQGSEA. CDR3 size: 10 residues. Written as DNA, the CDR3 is TGCAGCGCAGCGAACACTGAAGCTTTCTTT. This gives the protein CSAANTEAFF.